The rows below give T cell receptor beta chains drawn from one sample of a study of T cell responses to AZD1222 COVID-19 vaccine. Assay: immunoSEQ multiplex PCR; the TCRdb copy retains only in-frame clones and omits some. Among 90,000 to 120,000 clones, around 92% were seen once, and the ten largest hold about 9.1%. Sequences were derived from peripheral blood, sampled 28 days after the second AZD1222 dose. These TCRs come from an adult who received the AZD1222 COVID-19 vaccine. The conserved cysteine and the conserved F or W are not part of the CDR3 here. Clone sizes are given selectively: once, few, many, or a class where the clone is expanded.

j_gene: TRBJ1-1; v_gene: TRBV6-1; abundance: few; CDR3aa: ASSGGPGLGMNTEAF
j_gene: TRBJ2-2; v_gene: TRBV11-2; abundance: NA; CDR3aa: ASSLRGGSTGELF
j_gene: TRBJ2-5; v_gene: TRBV7-2; abundance: NA; CDR3aa: ASSLNVYQETQY
j_gene: TRBJ2-2; v_gene: TRBV19; abundance: NA; CDR3aa: ASTRTSGSSNTGELF
j_gene: TRBJ2-5; v_gene: TRBV23-1; abundance: NA; CDR3aa: ASSQSSQNQETQY
j_gene: TRBJ1-3; v_gene: TRBV4-1; abundance: once; CDR3aa: ASSPQGLGNTIY
j_gene: TRBJ2-6; v_gene: TRBV4-1; abundance: few; CDR3aa: ASSQNRVANVLT
j_gene: TRBJ2-2; v_gene: TRBV10-3; abundance: NA; CDR3aa: AISESRTRLNTGELF
j_gene: TRBJ1-1; v_gene: TRBV5-5; abundance: many; CDR3aa: ASSSGVGTEAF
j_gene: TRBJ2-1; v_gene: TRBV2; abundance: NA; CDR3aa: ASSLSGGASEQF
j_gene: TRBJ1-1; v_gene: TRBV6-5; abundance: few; CDR3aa: ASTLKPDRTTEAF
j_gene: TRBJ1-2; v_gene: TRBV3-1/TRBV3-2; abundance: NA; CDR3aa: ASSQEYWGSEGYT
j_gene: TRBJ1-5; v_gene: TRBV6-5; abundance: NA; CDR3aa: ASGNRGASNQPQH
j_gene: TRBJ1-6; v_gene: TRBV27; abundance: NA; CDR3aa: ASTRQGARGSSPLH
j_gene: TRBJ1-1; v_gene: TRBV7-9; abundance: NA; CDR3aa: ASREGTVSFDAF
j_gene: TRBJ1-1; v_gene: TRBV19; abundance: NA; CDR3aa: ASSIETPLNTEAF
j_gene: TRBJ1-6; v_gene: TRBV2; abundance: NA; CDR3aa: ASSPQGRAVRRSYNSPLH
j_gene: TRBJ1-4; v_gene: TRBV7-9; abundance: NA; CDR3aa: ASSLDEKLF
j_gene: TRBJ1-1; v_gene: TRBV5-3; abundance: NA; CDR3aa: ARSLPLAVQGTEAF
j_gene: TRBJ2-3; v_gene: TRBV10-1; abundance: NA; CDR3aa: ASSDGRGGTDTQY
j_gene: TRBJ1-1; v_gene: TRBV6-5; abundance: NA; CDR3aa: ASSLVRNTEAF
j_gene: TRBJ1-1; v_gene: TRBV5-1; abundance: NA; CDR3aa: ASSLAQGSNTEAF
j_gene: TRBJ1-4; v_gene: TRBV2; abundance: NA; CDR3aa: ASSDPGANEKLF
j_gene: TRBJ1-3; v_gene: TRBV9; abundance: NA; CDR3aa: ASSVVPDSSSGNTIY
j_gene: TRBJ2-2; v_gene: TRBV20-1; abundance: NA; CDR3aa: SASGGRANTGELF
j_gene: TRBJ2-7; v_gene: TRBV6-4; abundance: NA; CDR3aa: ASSDHPRPEQY
j_gene: TRBJ2-3; v_gene: TRBV2; abundance: NA; CDR3aa: ASSEATTLADTQY
j_gene: TRBJ2-3; v_gene: TRBV6-6; abundance: NA; CDR3aa: ASSYFTGTSADTQY
j_gene: TRBJ1-5; v_gene: TRBV30; abundance: NA; CDR3aa: ACGQYGQPQH
j_gene: TRBJ1-1; v_gene: TRBV2; abundance: NA; CDR3aa: ASSVGNEVEAF
j_gene: TRBJ1-5; v_gene: TRBV7-2; abundance: NA; CDR3aa: ASSLEGSPGQPQH
j_gene: TRBJ2-7; v_gene: TRBV6-5; abundance: once; CDR3aa: ASSIFQGSHEQY
j_gene: TRBJ2-3; v_gene: TRBV7-2; abundance: NA; CDR3aa: ASSLNSRADRTDTQY
j_gene: TRBJ2-7; v_gene: TRBV5-4; abundance: NA; CDR3aa: ASRYDSYEQY
j_gene: TRBJ1-2; v_gene: TRBV7-8; abundance: NA; CDR3aa: ASSQWDSPTYGYT
j_gene: TRBJ2-7; v_gene: TRBV7-8; abundance: NA; CDR3aa: ASSYSGSSYEQY
j_gene: TRBJ1-5; v_gene: TRBV24-1; abundance: NA; CDR3aa: ATSEEGSGNQPQH
j_gene: TRBJ1-6; v_gene: TRBV7-3; abundance: NA; CDR3aa: ASSLSGQGNSPLH
j_gene: TRBJ2-2; v_gene: TRBV4-2; abundance: once; CDR3aa: ASSQEWGGGAGELF
j_gene: TRBJ1-1; v_gene: TRBV10-3; abundance: NA; CDR3aa: AISPGQGAPEAF
j_gene: TRBJ2-3; v_gene: TRBV11-2; abundance: NA; CDR3aa: ASSLGGLAGLGTQY
j_gene: TRBJ1-2; v_gene: TRBV5-8; abundance: NA; CDR3aa: ASSLGTVGGYT
j_gene: TRBJ2-1; v_gene: TRBV29-1; abundance: NA; CDR3aa: SVGRTGSSYNEQF